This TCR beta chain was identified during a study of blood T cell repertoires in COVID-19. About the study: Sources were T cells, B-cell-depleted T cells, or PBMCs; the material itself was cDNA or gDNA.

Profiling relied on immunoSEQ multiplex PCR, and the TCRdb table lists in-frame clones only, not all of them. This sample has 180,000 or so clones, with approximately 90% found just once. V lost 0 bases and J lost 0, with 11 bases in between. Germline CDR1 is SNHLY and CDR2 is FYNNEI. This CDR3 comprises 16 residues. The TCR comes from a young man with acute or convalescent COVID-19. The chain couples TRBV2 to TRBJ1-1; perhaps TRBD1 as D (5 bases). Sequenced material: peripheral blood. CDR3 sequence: CASSEAARTLNTEAFF. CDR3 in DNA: TGTGCCAGCAGTGAAGCCGCCCGGACACTGAACACTGAAGCTTTCTTT.